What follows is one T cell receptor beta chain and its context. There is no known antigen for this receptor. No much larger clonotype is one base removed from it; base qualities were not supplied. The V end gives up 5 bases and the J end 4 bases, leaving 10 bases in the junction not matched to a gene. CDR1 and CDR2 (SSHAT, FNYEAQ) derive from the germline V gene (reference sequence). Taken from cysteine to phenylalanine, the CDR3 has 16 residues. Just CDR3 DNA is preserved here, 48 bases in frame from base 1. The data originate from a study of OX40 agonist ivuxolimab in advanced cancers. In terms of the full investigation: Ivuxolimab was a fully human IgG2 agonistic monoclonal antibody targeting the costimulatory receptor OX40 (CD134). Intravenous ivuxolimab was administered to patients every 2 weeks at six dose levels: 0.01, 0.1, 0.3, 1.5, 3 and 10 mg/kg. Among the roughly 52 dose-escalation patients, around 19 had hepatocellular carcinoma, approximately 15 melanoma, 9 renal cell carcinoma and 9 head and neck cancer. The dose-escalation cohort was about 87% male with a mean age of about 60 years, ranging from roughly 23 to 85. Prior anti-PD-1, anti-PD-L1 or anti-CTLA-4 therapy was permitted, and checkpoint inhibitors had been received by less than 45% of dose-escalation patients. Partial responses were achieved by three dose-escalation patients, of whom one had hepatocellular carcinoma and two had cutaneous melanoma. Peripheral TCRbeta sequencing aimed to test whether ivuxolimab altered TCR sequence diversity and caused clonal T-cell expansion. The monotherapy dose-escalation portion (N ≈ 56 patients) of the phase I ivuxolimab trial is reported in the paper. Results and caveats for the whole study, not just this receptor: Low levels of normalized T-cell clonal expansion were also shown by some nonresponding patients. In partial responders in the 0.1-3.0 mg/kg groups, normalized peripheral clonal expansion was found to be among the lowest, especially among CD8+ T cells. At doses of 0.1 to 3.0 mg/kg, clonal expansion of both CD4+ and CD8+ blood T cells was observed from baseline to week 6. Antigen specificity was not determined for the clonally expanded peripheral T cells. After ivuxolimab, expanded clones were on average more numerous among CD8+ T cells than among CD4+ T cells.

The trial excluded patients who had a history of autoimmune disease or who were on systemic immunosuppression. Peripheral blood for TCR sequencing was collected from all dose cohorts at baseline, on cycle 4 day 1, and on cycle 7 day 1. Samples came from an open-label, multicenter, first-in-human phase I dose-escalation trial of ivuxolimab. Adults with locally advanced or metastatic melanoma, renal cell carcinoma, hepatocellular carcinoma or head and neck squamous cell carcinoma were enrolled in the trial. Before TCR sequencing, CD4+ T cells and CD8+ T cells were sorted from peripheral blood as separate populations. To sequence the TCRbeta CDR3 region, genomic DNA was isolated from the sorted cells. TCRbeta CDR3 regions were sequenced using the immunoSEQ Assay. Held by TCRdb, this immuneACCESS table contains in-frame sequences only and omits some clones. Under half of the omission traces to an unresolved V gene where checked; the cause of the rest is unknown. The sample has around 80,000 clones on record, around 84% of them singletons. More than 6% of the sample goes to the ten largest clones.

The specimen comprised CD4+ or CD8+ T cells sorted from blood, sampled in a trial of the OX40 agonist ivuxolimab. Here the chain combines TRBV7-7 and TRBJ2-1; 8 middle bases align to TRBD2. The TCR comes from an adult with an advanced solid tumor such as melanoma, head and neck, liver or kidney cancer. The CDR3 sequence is CASSTLEAGAYNEQFF. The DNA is TGTGCCAGCAGCACGTTAGAAGCGGGAGCTTACAATGAGCAGTTCTTC.